The clone carrying this TCR beta chain has only a few counts. This record comes from a study of T cells after yellow fever vaccination. In germline, CDR1 is SEHNR, CDR2 FQNEAQ (reference sequence). The CDR3 sequence is 15 residues long. V dropped 8 bases and J dropped 2; count of bases not matched to a gene: 9. One entry per CDR3 protein, called by TCRdb with MiXCR from the 5' RACE reads. Of about 340,000 distinct CDR3 sequences in the sample, about an eighth were seen once. The sequenced sample was CD4+ T cells sorted from PBMCs, obtained 15 days after the yellow fever booster vaccination. The receptor was derived from a man aged 18 to 30 who received the YFV17D yellow fever vaccine. The rearrangement links TRBV7-9 to TRBJ2-7, with TRBD2 matching 10 bases. CDR3 sequence reads: CASSGVAGGTYEQYF. Written as DNA, the CDR3 is TGTGCCAGCTCCGGAGTAGCGGGGGGTACCTACGAGCAGTACTTC.